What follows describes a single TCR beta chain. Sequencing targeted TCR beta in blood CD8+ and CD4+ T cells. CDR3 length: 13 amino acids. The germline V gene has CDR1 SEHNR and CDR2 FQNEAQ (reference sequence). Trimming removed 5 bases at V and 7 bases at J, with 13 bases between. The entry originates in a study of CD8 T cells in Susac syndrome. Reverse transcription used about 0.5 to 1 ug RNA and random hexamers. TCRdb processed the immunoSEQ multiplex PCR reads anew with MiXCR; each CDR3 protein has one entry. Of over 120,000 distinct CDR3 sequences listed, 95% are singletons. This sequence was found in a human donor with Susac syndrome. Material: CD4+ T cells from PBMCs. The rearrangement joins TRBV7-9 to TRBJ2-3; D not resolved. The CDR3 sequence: CASSRPGVNTQYF. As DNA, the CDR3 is TGTGCCAGCAGCCGGCCTGGGGTGAATACGCAGTATTTT. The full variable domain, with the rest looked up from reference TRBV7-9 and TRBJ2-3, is DTGVSQNPRHKITKRGQNVTFRCDPISEHNRLYWYRQTLGQGPEFLTYFQNEAQLEKSRLLSDRFSAERPKGSFSTLEIQRTEQGDSAMYLCASSRPGVNTQYFGPGTRLTVL.